A single count supports the clone carrying this TCR beta chain. The germline gene is not matched at one end of the junction; a read error may be the cause. In the same sample, other DNA sequences code for this CDR3. Sequencing was performed with immunoSEQ multiplex PCR; in TCRdb, only in-frame clones are kept and a portion is missing. The data show over 65,000 clones, 90% to 95% seen once. CDR1 is KGHSH, CDR2 LQKENI, per germline. This CDR3 is built from 16 residues. The data are from a study of shared T cell receptors in the human thymus. This receptor was identified in a human donor. This chain joins TRBV18 and TRBJ2-7; 8 nucleotides align to TRBD1. The sequenced sample consisted of thymocytes. DNA of the CDR3: TGTGCTAGCTCACCCACCGGGACAGGAGGTCCCTACGAGCAGTACTTC. Translation: CASSPTGTGGPYEQYF.